These 11 T cell receptor beta chains originate from one sample sequenced in a study of response to subunit inactivated influenza vaccine. TCRdb reprocessed the RT-PCR reads with MiXCR, giving one entry per CDR3 protein. The sample yields about 700,000 distinct CDR3 sequences, 11% to 15% seen once. The specimen comprised PBMCs from blood, sampled approximately 15 days before vaccination. These receptors were taken from a man in his fifties or sixties who received an inactivated influenza vaccine.

This clonotype was detected a few times. This sequence joins TRBV2 and TRBJ2-2, with D tentatively TRBD1 (5 bases). V was trimmed by 4 bases and J by 5 bases, leaving 14 bases between them. From germline, CDR1 is SNHLY and CDR2 FYNNEI. This CDR3 has 15 residues. The CDR3 here is CASSGAGRLTGELFF. The CDR3 nucleotides read TGTGCCAGCAGTGGGGCAGGGCGTTTGACCGGGGAGCTGTTTTTT.

The chain carries TRBV14 and TRBJ1-1; tentatively, D is TRBD1 (6 bases). The length of the CDR3 is 18 residues. Trimming cost V 2 bases and J 0 bases, with 19 bases left between them. Germline CDR1 SGHDN, CDR2 FVKESK. DNA for the CDR3: TGTGCCAGCAGCCAACGTCACGGGGGGGCTTCTATGAACACTGAAGCTTTCTTT. Translating it yields CASSQRHGGASMNTEAFF.

The chain recombines TRBV15 with TRBJ2-3; D is tentatively TRBD1 or TRBD2 (5 bases each). V was clipped by 1 base and J by 6 bases, with 14 bases between them. The germline V gene has CDR1 LNHNV and CDR2 YYDKDF (reference sequence). This CDR3 is 15 amino acids long. CDR3 region: CATSRVGGEGDTQYF. CDR3 sequence (DNA): TGTGCCACCAGCAGAGTTGGGGGAGAGGGCGATACGCAGTATTTT.

This clonotype was found a few times. The rearrangement links TRBV11-2 to TRBJ2-4, with no clear D. This CDR3 spans 14 amino acids. Deletions cut 5 bases from V and 5 bases from J, with 13 bases between. The germline gives CDR1 SGHAT, CDR2 FQNNGV. In DNA, the CDR3 is TGTGCCAGCAGCCAAATTAGGCCAGAAAACATTCAGTACTTC. Translation gives CASSQIRPENIQYF.

This clonotype turned up a few times. The chain recombines TRBV4-1 with TRBJ2-7; D is perhaps TRBD2 (5 bases). The CDR3 consists of 14 residues. From germline, CDR1 is MGHRA and CDR2 YSYEKL. V was clipped by 2 bases and J by 7 bases, with 15 bases between them. CDR3 residues: CASSQTTSPGEQYF. DNA of the CDR3: TGCGCCAGCAGCCAAACTACAAGCCCGGGGGAGCAGTACTTC.

This clonotype was detected only a few times. For the CDR3, the DNA is TGTGCCAGCAGCTTAAAGTTCCCAGGGGGCGATAAAGCTTTCTTT. As protein: CASSLKFPGGDKAFF. The rearrangement links TRBV7-2 to TRBJ1-1; 8 nucleotides agree with TRBD1. From germline, CDR1 is SGHTA and CDR2 FQGNSA. This CDR3 has 15 residues. The V segment lost 2 bases and the J segment 9 bases; nucleotides outside the gene matches: 11.

In its sample, this clonotype was seen a few times. This chain links TRBV20-1 with TRBJ1-2, with TRBD1 identical over 8 bases. After removal of 6 bases from V and 6 bases from J, the junction contained 12 bases not matched to a gene. Germline lookup yields CDR1 DFQATT and CDR2 SNEGSKA (reference sequence). CDR3 length equals 14 residues. The CDR3 here is CSAQKRDRRHGYTF. The CDR3 nucleotides are TGCAGTGCGCAAAAACGGGACAGGAGGCATGGCTACACCTTC.

The rearrangement links TRBV7-9 to TRBJ2-7; TRBD1 might be the D (5 bases). Germline CDR1 and CDR2: SEHNR and FQNEAQ (reference sequence). Trimming removed 5 bases at V and 3 bases at J, with 14 bases between. This CDR3 contains 14 residues. CDR3 residues: CASSALTEVYEQYF. For the CDR3, the DNA is TGTGCCAGCAGCGCCCTGACAGAAGTCTACGAGCAGTACTTC.

V and J are TRBV7-8 and TRBJ1-1; D is possibly TRBD1 (6 bases). Germline V gene sequence: CDR1 SGHVS, CDR2 FQNEAQ. This CDR3 region has 17 residues. Trimming took 3 bases from V and 0 from J, leaving 17 bases between them. As DNA, the CDR3 is TGTGCCAGCAGCTTCACCCCCAGGGGACTCATGAACACTGAAGCTTTCTTT. This translates into CASSFTPRGLMNTEAFF.

This clonotype turned up a few times. The chain employs TRBV4-1 and TRBJ1-3; possibly TRBD1 for D (5 bases). Trimming took off 1 base at V and 0 bases at J, with 25 bases between the two ends. Germline CDR1 MGHRA, CDR2 YSYEKL. This CDR3 has 21 residues. The CDR3, as DNA: TGCGCCAGCAGCCAAGTGTGGTCTCCCGCAGGGACCGGTGCCTCTGGAAACACCATATATTTT. Translation gives CASSQVWSPAGTGASGNTIYF.

The genes are TRBV12-3 or TRBV12-4 and TRBJ2-1; 9 bases are a match to TRBD1. CDR3 length: 15 amino acids. After removal of 4 bases from V and 3 bases from J, the junction contained 4 bases not matched to a gene. The CDR3 protein is CASSSRDRVYNEQFF. The DNA for the CDR3 is TGTGCCAGCAGTTCCCGGGACAGGGTCTACAATGAGCAGTTCTTC.